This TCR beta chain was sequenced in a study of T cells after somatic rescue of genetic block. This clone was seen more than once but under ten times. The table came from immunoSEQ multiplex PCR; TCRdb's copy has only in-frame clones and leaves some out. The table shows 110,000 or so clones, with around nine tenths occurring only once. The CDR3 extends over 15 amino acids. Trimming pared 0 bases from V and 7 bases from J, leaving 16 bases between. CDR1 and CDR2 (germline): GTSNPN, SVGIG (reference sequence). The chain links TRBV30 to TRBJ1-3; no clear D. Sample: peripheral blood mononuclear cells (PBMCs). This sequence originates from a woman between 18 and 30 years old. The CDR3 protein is CAWSVSQRHHNTIYF. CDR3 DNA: TGTGCCTGGAGTGTGAGCCAGAGACATCACAACACCATATATTTT.